The sample holds a few counts of the clone carrying this T cell receptor (beta chain). No antigen is known for it. These data belong to a study of identical twins. Findings and limits, study-wide: Insertion counts were lower in abundant cord blood beta clonotypes, a trend that memory repertoires did not show.

Unique molecular identifiers were present on the cDNA, and a universal primer site came from template switching. TCRdb recomputed calls from the 5' RACE reads with MiXCR, one row per CDR3 protein. Here the sample spans around 650,000 distinct CDR3 sequences, just over 7% being singletons. Each donor (without exception) was a healthy Caucasian. This sample also belongs to another study, concerning yellow fever vaccine responses in identical twins.

The receptor was derived from a young woman in good health. The specimen sequenced was PBMCs.

CDR3 nucleotides: TGTGCCAGCAGCCAGGACAGGGTGGGGACTGAAGCTTTCTTT. Residues: CASSQDRVGTEAFF. This chain links TRBV7-9 with TRBJ1-1; 8 bases line up with TRBD1. Germline V CDR1 and CDR2: SEHNR, FQNEAQ (reference sequence). With 5 bases clipped from V and 5 bases from J, the junction kept 7 bases outside the gene matches. The CDR3 has 14 residues. Together with reference TRBV7-9 and TRBJ1-1, the CDR3 gives the full variable domain: DTGVSQNPRHKITKRGQNVTFRCDPISEHNRLYWYRQTLGQGPEFLTYFQNEAQLEKSRLLSDRFSAERPKGSFSTLEIQRTEQGDSAMYLCASSQDRVGTEAFFGQGTRLTVV.